This T cell receptor (beta chain) was found in a study of cytomegalovirus exposure and HLA in healthy donors. The study, taken as a whole, reports: Serostatus for CMV was the only available immune exposure information. In a later analysis, donors in an Asian-associated ancestry cluster reportedly had fewer N-insertions in productive TCRs than the cohort mean.

The CDR3 has 15 residues. Trimming removed 3 bases from V and 1 base from J; junction bases left unmatched: 5. CDR1 and CDR2 (germline): LGHNA, YNFKEQ. This clone was counted a few times. Its antigen is as yet unknown. Each donor was healthy, and each was a bone marrow donor. In the PCR, 60 Vbeta and 13 Jbeta primers were used. Original handling: Later, an analysis found roughly 80 million unique TCR beta chains, and roughly 10 million of these were shared. Using immunoSEQ multiplex PCR, the repertoire was profiled, and TCRdb retains in-frame clones only, with some absent. V and J calls plus clone size are reproduced from that table; the DNA served to infer D and trimming. The sample has 140,000 to 150,000 clones, over 8% seen once.

This TCR was sampled from a male donor in good health and CMV-seronegative. The chain couples TRBV4-2 to TRBJ1-1; 7 bases match TRBD1. Sequenced sample: PBMCs. DNA of the CDR3: TGTGCCAGCAGCCACGCGGGACAGCAGAACACTGAAGCTTTCTTT. It specifies CASSHAGQQNTEAFF.